The 15 T cell receptor beta chains in this list originate from one sample, sequenced in a study of CXCR3-negative and CXCR3-positive naive CD8 T cells. Study outcomes and limitations: CXCR3-positive naive cells had TRB CDR3s that were more hydrophobic than CXCR3-negative naive cells had.

Each TRB cDNA library was prepared by 5' RACE (with UMI labels). TCRdb reprocessed the 5' RACE reads and keeps a single row for each CDR3 protein, giving no DNA. The sample has over 150,000 distinct CDR3 sequences, and its top ten clones hold approximately 0.46%. Antigens of these TCRs are unknown. The sample consisted of naive CXCR3+ CD8+ T cells from blood. Subset denoted: CD45RO-CCR7+CD27+CD95- naive CD8+ T cells expressing CXCR3 (TNR3+). The receptors derive from a human donor in good health. Some clones in this sample may be carry-over from other donors' samples.

The V and J genes are TRBV5-1 and TRBJ2-1; the D call of TRBD1 rests on TCRdb alone, since no DNA is present to check it. This CDR3 has 17 residues. The germline gives CDR1 SGHRS, CDR2 YFSETQ. The CDR3 reads CASSLGPGDGRGGEQFF.

This sequence joins TRBV28 and TRBJ2-7. The length of the CDR3 is 12 residues. Germline V lookup: CDR1 MDHEN, CDR2 SYDVKM. This CDR3 reads CASMQHPYEQYF.

J is TRBJ2-1 and V is TRBV13; TCRdb's D gene call, TRBD2, goes unchecked for lack of DNA. The CDR3 covers 14 residues. Germline CDR1 PRHDT, CDR2 FYEKMQ (reference sequence). CDR3 in amino acids: CASSSIAGVNEQFF.

This chain joins TRBV20-1 and TRBJ1-1. The length of the CDR3 is 13 residues. The germline V gene has CDR1 DFQATT and CDR2 SNEGSKA (reference sequence). The CDR3 region is CSALREGNTEAFF.

This chain links TRBV7-9 with TRBJ1-3; the TCRdb call, TRBD1, lacks DNA for checking. Germline V gene sequence: CDR1 SEHNR, CDR2 FQNEAQ (reference sequence). The CDR3 covers 15 residues. The CDR3 loop is CASSPGDNSGNTIYF.

V gene TRBV28 combines with J gene TRBJ2-1. CDR3 size: 13 residues. Germline-derived CDR1 and CDR2 are MDHEN and SYDVKM. CDR3 region: CASSFGVYNEQFF.

V and J are TRBV28 and TRBJ2-7; TCRdb proposes TRBD1, but this gene call is untestable without DNA. CDR3 length equals 14 residues. Germline V gene sequence: CDR1 MDHEN, CDR2 SYDVKM. CDR3 loop: CASSLGQGPYEQYF.

V and J are TRBV12-3 or TRBV12-4 and TRBJ2-2. The CDR3 spans 14 residues. The CDR3 loop reads CASSLQFFNGELFF.

The chain carries TRBV3-1 and TRBJ2-7; TCRdb reports TRBD1, a call that lacks DNA to check it against. The CDR3 consists of 16 residues. The germline gives CDR1 LGHDT, CDR2 YNNKEL (reference sequence). CDR3 sequence: CASSQSGTGYSYEQYF.

The CDR3 loop reads CASSPPGTLNQPQHF. The chain recombines TRBV12-3 or TRBV12-4 with TRBJ1-5; without DNA, the TCRdb call of TRBD1 cannot be checked. CDR3 size: 15 residues.

J is TRBJ2-3 and V is TRBV14; as DNA is missing, the TRBD1 call by TCRdb cannot be tested. The CDR3 has 13 amino acids. Germline V gives CDR1 SGHDN, CDR2 FVKESK. CDR3: CASSQGRTDTQYF.

V gene TRBV6-5 combines with J gene TRBJ2-7; TCRdb outputs TRBD2, but without DNA this stays unchecked. This CDR3 is 17 amino acids long. The germline gives CDR1 MNHEY, CDR2 SVGAGI. The chain's CDR3 is CASSFPGLAGGAYEQYF.

This rearrangement joins TRBV30 to TRBJ1-1; with no DNA, the TCRdb D assignment of TRBD1 cannot be verified. CDR3 length equals 16 residues. CDR1 and CDR2 from the germline V gene are GTSNPN and SVGIG (reference sequence). The CDR3 is CAWSVPRDRGNTEAFF.

The rearrangement uses TRBV4-1 and TRBJ2-1; TCRdb picks TRBD1, but there is no DNA to check that call. CDR3 length: 14 residues. Germline V CDR1 and CDR2: MGHRA, YSYEKL. CDR3 sequence reads: CASSWDRGYNEQFF.

V gene TRBV28 combines with J gene TRBJ2-1; there is no DNA to check the TCRdb D call of TRBD1. The CDR3 consists of 15 residues. CDR1 and CDR2 from the germline V gene are MDHEN and SYDVKM. CDR3 loop: CASSRGDIHYNEQFF.